This T cell receptor (beta chain) stems from a study of shared clonotypes between healthy human individuals. Germline V gene data show CDR1 as SGHTA and CDR2 as FQGTGA. The CDR3 has 12 residues. V dropped 5 bases and J dropped 5 bases, with 8 bases sitting between them. Some clones are missing from TCRdb's copy, which holds only in-frame ones; the method was immunoSEQ multiplex PCR. The repertoire holds over a million clones, with 75% to 85% as singletons. Sequenced sample: memory CD4+ T cells from PBMCs. The sample's subset: CD45RA-negative fraction. The source of this sequence is a man in his late teens or twenties in good health. Some clones in this sample may be carry-over from other donors' samples. This chain uses TRBV7-3 with TRBJ2-3; D gene unclear. The CDR3 reads CASSAFGDTQYF. In DNA, the CDR3 is TGTGCCAGCAGCGCCTTCGGAGATACGCAGTATTTT.